This passage covers 8 T cell receptor beta chains from one sample sequenced in a study of spatial heterogeneity in lung cancer. TCRdb re-analysed the 5' RACE reads in MiXCR, keeping a single row per CDR3 protein. The data show fewer than 45,000 distinct CDR3 sequences, less than 9% seen once. This sample's time point: sample taken at primary tumor resection. Source: PBMCs, taken at surgery. Receptor source: a female donor with early-stage non-small cell lung cancer.

The gene calls are TRBV7-9 and TRBJ1-1; D remains unclear. V shed 4 bases and J shed 4 bases, with 10 bases lying between them. Germline assignment: CDR1 SEHNR and CDR2 FQNEAQ (reference sequence). The CDR3 contains 13 residues. CDR3 protein: CASSSGWSTEAFF. In DNA form, the CDR3 reads TGTGCCAGCAGCTCGGGGTGGAGCACTGAAGCTTTCTTT.

This clonotype was counted ten times or more. The chain has TRBV7-8 and TRBJ2-5; 9 bases are a match to TRBD1. Unmatched junction bases numbered 5, after V lost 1 base and J lost 5 bases. CDR1 is SGHVS, CDR2 FQNEAQ, per germline. The CDR3 is 15 amino acids. CDR3 nucleotide sequence: TGTGCCAGCAGCTTAGGCACAGGGGGCTTGGAGACCCAGTACTTC. This codes for CASSLGTGGLETQYF.

This clonotype was seen repeatedly, ten times or more. This sequence joins TRBV29-1 and TRBJ1-2, with D hard to call. Germline CDR1 and CDR2: SQVTM and ANQGSEA. V was cut by 1 base and J by 4 bases, with 7 bases left in between. The CDR3 runs to 12 residues. The CDR3 nucleotides read TGCAGCGTTGAAGCGGGGTCCTATGGCTACACCTTC. Amino acids: CSVEAGSYGYTF.

The J gene is TRBJ1-2, the V gene TRBV25-1; maybe TRBD1 (6 bases). The CDR3 sequence is 12 residues long. V was shortened by 1 base and J by 8 bases, with 8 bases between the two germline ends. Germline V gives CDR1 MGHDK, CDR2 SYGVNS. This chain's CDR3 is CASSELDRGYTF. The CDR3 DNA reads as TGTGCCAGCAGTGAATTAGACAGGGGCTACACCTTC.

This sequence joins TRBV18 and TRBJ1-1; no firm D call. Trimming removed 0 bases from V and 1 base from J, with 9 bases in between. The CDR3 runs 15 residues. From germline, CDR1 is KGHSH and CDR2 LQKENI. Here the CDR3 reads CASSPPSGRNTEAFF. CDR3 sequence (DNA): TGTGCCAGCTCACCACCGTCAGGTAGGAACACTGAAGCTTTCTTT. Full variable domain (remainder filled in from reference TRBV18 and TRBJ1-1): NAGVMQNPRHLVRRRGQEARLRCSPMKGHSHVYWYRQLPEEGLKFMVYLQKENIIDESGMPKERFSAEFPKEGPSILRIQQVVRGDSAAYFCASSPPSGRNTEAFFGQGTRLTVV.

This clonotype was detected ten times or more. This sequence joins TRBV5-1 and TRBJ1-1, with D possibly matching TRBD1 (6 bases). V was shortened by 0 bases and J by 6 bases, with 12 bases between the two germline ends. This CDR3 is 14 amino acids long. Germline V lookup: CDR1 SGHRS, CDR2 YFSETQ. This CDR3 reads CASSLVVSGAEAFF. CDR3 nucleotides: TGCGCCAGCAGCTTGGTTGTCTCAGGGGCTGAAGCTTTCTTT.

This clonotype was seen at least ten times. The J gene is TRBJ2-7, the V gene TRBV3-1; maybe TRBD2 (7 bases). The germline gives CDR1 LGHDT, CDR2 YNNKEL (reference sequence). Trimming removed 4 bases at V and 0 bases at J, with 13 bases between. The CDR3 extends over 15 amino acids. The CDR3 sequence is CASSLMAGASYEQYF. CDR3 in DNA: TGTGCCAGCAGCCTCATGGCGGGGGCCTCCTACGAGCAGTACTTC.

This clonotype was found a few times. The genes are TRBV11-3 and TRBJ2-1; either TRBD1 or TRBD2 may fit D (5 bases each). The CDR3 extends over 15 amino acids. V was shortened by 4 bases and J by 2 bases, with 12 bases between the two germline ends. CDR1 and CDR2 (germline): SGHNT, YENEEA. For the CDR3, the DNA is TGTGCCAGCAGCTCAGGACTGGGGCCCTACAATGAGCAGTTCTTC. Amino acids: CASSSGLGPYNEQFF. Variable domain in full (rest from reference TRBV11-3 and TRBJ2-1): EAGVVQSPRYKIIEKKQPVAFWCNPISGHNTLYWYLQNLGQGPELLIRYENEEAVDDSQLPKDRFSAERLKGVDSTLKIQPAELGDSAVYLCASSSGLGPYNEQFFGPGTRLTVL.